Following are 10 T cell receptor beta chains from one sample sequenced in a study of cytomegalovirus exposure and HLA in healthy donors. 60 Vbeta and 13 Jbeta primers were used in PCR. Data came from immunoSEQ multiplex PCR; TCRdb stores just in-frame clones and leaves some out. This table has under 200,000 clones, about four fifths appearing once. Sequencing was done on a sample of PBMCs. The receptor source for this set is a boy under 18 in good health and CMV-seronegative.

The DNA for the CDR3 is TGCGCCAGCAGCCAATTGGGCTTACAGGGACGCTCACCCCTCCACTTT. Residues: CASSQLGLQGRSPLHF. The rearrangement uses TRBV4-3 and TRBJ1-6, with a weak D call TRBD1 (6 bases). This CDR3 is built from 16 residues. Trimming left V 2 bases short and J 10 bases short, with 18 bases between. Germline CDR1 and CDR2: LGHNA and YSLEER.

As concerns this clone: The junction departs from germline at one end; a sequencing error may be responsible. The genes are TRBV7-3 and TRBJ2-2; D is perhaps TRBD2 (5 bases). CDR1 is SGHTA, CDR2 FQGTGA, per germline. The CDR3 extends over 16 amino acids. CDR3 sequence (DNA): TGTGCCAGCAGCCTAACAACCCCTAGCAACACCGGGGAGCTGTTTTTT. It yields the protein CASSLTTPSNTGELFF.

This clone was seen just once. CDR3 sequence (DNA): TGTGCCAGCAGCGCCCATGGACAGGCCTCCTACGAGCAGTACTTC. It translates to CASSAHGQASYEQYF. The chain uses TRBV9 and TRBJ2-7, with 7 bases lining up with TRBD1. This CDR3 has 15 amino acids. Germline V gene sequence: CDR1 SGDLS, CDR2 YYNGEE. J gave up 0 bases and V 3 bases, and 6 bases lay outside the gene matches. Using reference TRBV9 and TRBJ2-7 for the parts outside the CDR3, the full variable domain is DSGVTQTPKHLITATGQRVTLRCSPRSGDLSVYWYQQSLDQGLQFLIQYYNGEERAKGNILERFSAQQFPDLHSELNLSSLELGDSALYFCASSAHGQASYEQYFGPGTRLTVT.

The chain carries TRBV11-2 and TRBJ1-5; 10 bases are a match to TRBD1. Unmatched junction bases numbered 4, after V lost 4 bases and J lost 4 bases. In germline, CDR1 is SGHAT, CDR2 FQNNGV. CDR3 length equals 15 residues. CDR3 in DNA: TGTGCCAGCAGCTCGGACAGGGGGTATAATCAGCCCCAGCATTTT. Encoded protein: CASSSDRGYNQPQHF.

The chain joins TRBV19 to TRBJ2-3; 8 nucleotides agree with TRBD2. Germline CDR1 reads LNHDA; CDR2 reads SQIVND (reference sequence). V lost 3 bases, J lost 4 bases, and 21 bases stayed unmatched. This CDR3 comprises 20 residues. CDR3 region: CASSIWLAGGDGGNSDTQYF. CDR3 DNA sequence: TGTGCCAGTAGTATTTGGCTTGCGGGAGGAGATGGGGGGAACTCAGATACGCAGTATTTT. Complete variable domain (other parts from reference TRBV19 and TRBJ2-3): DGGITQSPKYLFRKEGQNVTLSCEQNLNHDAMYWYRQDPGQGLRLIYYSQIVNDFQKGDIAEGYSVSREKKESFPLTVTSAQKNPTAFYLCASSIWLAGGDGGNSDTQYFGPGTRLTVL.

The rearrangement uses TRBV5-1 and TRBJ1-1, with D tentatively TRBD1 (5 bases). The CDR3 has 18 residues. Between the trimmed V and J ends, which lost 4 bases and 5 bases, there was a span of 27 bases. CDR1 is SGHRS and CDR2 is YFSETQ in the germline V gene. CDR3 in DNA: TGCGCCAGCAGCCCCTACCGGGACTGGGGGGGAGAAGTGACTGAAGCTTTCTTT. This codes for CASSPYRDWGGEVTEAFF.

This clone was seen once. The V and J genes are TRBV10-2 and TRBJ1-6; 9 bases map to TRBD1. The CDR3 consists of 15 residues. Germline values: CDR1 WSHSY, CDR2 SAAADI. The V segment lost 3 bases and the J segment 7 bases; nucleotides outside the gene matches: 4. The CDR3 region is CASSERGQGNSPLHF. In DNA form, the CDR3 reads TGCGCCAGCAGTGAACGTGGACAGGGGAATTCACCCCTCCACTTT.

This rearrangement joins TRBV27 to TRBJ2-5, with TRBD1 matching 8 bases. V lost 6 bases, J lost 6 bases, and 21 bases stayed unmatched. This CDR3 has 18 amino acids. CDR1 is MNHEY and CDR2 is SMNVEV in the germline V gene (reference sequence). The CDR3 reads CASSPGPFRAGGLKTQYF. The CDR3 DNA is TGTGCCAGCAGCCCTGGACCATTTCGGGCAGGGGGCTTGAAGACCCAGTACTTC.

The DNA for the CDR3 is TGTGCCAGCAGTTACTCGAGTGGGAGGGAGTACGAGCAGTACTTC. The encoded protein is CASSYSSGREYEQYF. J is TRBJ2-7 and V is TRBV6-6; TRBD2 matches 7 bases. CDR1 and CDR2 (germline): MNHNY, SVGAGI (reference sequence). CDR3 length: 15 residues. With 0 bases clipped from V and 4 bases from J, the junction kept 6 bases outside the gene matches.

The chain recombines TRBV5-1 with TRBJ2-1; D unresolved. Germline values: CDR1 SGHRS, CDR2 YFSETQ. The V end was cut by 0 bases, the J end by 9 bases, with 10 bases between. This CDR3 region has 13 residues. CDR3 nucleotide sequence: TGCGCCAGCAGCTTGGCCTCTTCGGGTGAGCAGTTCTTC. Its translation: CASSLASSGEQFF. The full variable domain, rest sourced from reference TRBV5-1 and TRBJ2-1, is KAGVTQTPRYLIKTRGQQVTLSCSPISGHRSVSWYQQTPGQGLQFLFEYFSETQRNKGNFPGRFSGRQFSNSRSEMNVSTLELGDSALYLCASSLASSGEQFFGPGTRLTVL.